A single sample is the source of the 8 T cell receptor beta chains below, sequenced in a study of T cell responses to AZD1222 COVID-19 vaccine. Produced via immunoSEQ multiplex PCR; TCRdb's table is partial and in-frame only. The data contain around 100,000 clones, 65% to 85% of them singletons. The source was peripheral blood, collected on day 0 of AZD1222 vaccination. The origin of the receptors is an adult in good health.

The V call is TRBV30, the J call TRBJ2-3; D perhaps matches TRBD1 (6 bases). Per germline, CDR1 GTSNPN and CDR2 SVGIG (reference sequence). V lost 3 bases, J lost 4 bases, and 8 bases lay in between. The CDR3 runs to 12 residues. CDR3 sequence: CAWSPGADTQYF. DNA for the CDR3: TGTGCCTGGAGCCCAGGGGCAGATACGCAGTATTTT.

The genes are TRBV2 and TRBJ2-7, with D hard to call. The V and J ends lost 5 bases and 2 bases respectively, with 4 bases between them. Germline V lookup: CDR1 SNHLY, CDR2 FYNNEI. The CDR3 length is 11 residues. The CDR3 loop is CASSRTYEQYF. The CDR3 DNA sequence: TGTGCCAGCAGTCGTACCTACGAGCAGTACTTC.

This clone has only one observation. The chain recombines TRBV9 with TRBJ2-1; possible D gene TRBD2, 5 bases. The germline V gene encodes CDR1 SGDLS and CDR2 YYNGEE. V was pared by 1 base and J by 4 bases, with 21 bases between. The CDR3 sequence is 18 residues long. The DNA of the CDR3 is TGTGCCAGCAGCGTAAGTAGTAGCGAGTCTCCCTTTTACAATGAGCAGTTCTTC. Translating gives CASSVSSSESPFYNEQFF. Full variable domain (outside the CDR3, taken from reference TRBV9 and TRBJ2-1): DSGVTQTPKHLITATGQRVTLRCSPRSGDLSVYWYQQSLDQGLQFLIQYYNGEERAKGNILERFSAQQFPDLHSELNLSSLELGDSALYFCASSVSSSESPFYNEQFFGPGTRLTVL.

This clone has just one count. The J gene is TRBJ2-7, the V gene TRBV11-1; D unclear. From germline, CDR1 is SGHAT and CDR2 FQDESV (reference sequence). The CDR3 totals 13 residues. Trimming took off 3 bases at V and 0 bases at J, with 6 bases between the two ends. This CDR3 reads CASSFGSSYEQYF. The CDR3 DNA reads TGTGCCAGCAGCTTCGGCAGCTCCTACGAGCAGTACTTC. Based on the CDR3 plus reference TRBV11-1 and TRBJ2-7, the full variable domain is EAEVAQSPRYKITEKSQAVAFWCDPISGHATLYWYRQILGQGPELLVQFQDESVVDDSQLPKDRFSAERLKGVDSTLKIQPAELGDSAMYLCASSFGSSYEQYFGPGTRLTVT.

The J gene is TRBJ1-5, the V gene TRBV2; D unresolved. Trimming took 6 bases from V and 4 from J, leaving 7 bases between them. Per germline, CDR1 SNHLY and CDR2 FYNNEI. This CDR3 is built from 12 residues. The CDR3 here is CASRGTNQPQHF. The CDR3 DNA is TGTGCCAGCAGGGGAACTAATCAGCCCCAGCATTTT. The whole variable domain, filled in from reference TRBV2 and TRBJ1-5, reads EPEVTQTPSHQVTQMGQEVILRCVPISNHLYFYWYRQILGQKVEFLVSFYNNEISEKSEIFDDQFSVERPDGSNFTLKIRSTKLEDSAMYFCASRGTNQPQHFGDGTRLSIL.

CDR3 region: CASSSGQGSYNEQFF. CDR3 DNA sequence: TGTGCCAGCAGCTCGGGACAGGGGTCCTACAATGAGCAGTTCTTC. V is TRBV7-2 and J is TRBJ2-1, with 10 bases that match TRBD1. J was trimmed by 1 base and V by 4 bases; bases with no gene match: 1. The CDR3 is made up of 15 amino acids. The germline V gene has CDR1 SGHTA and CDR2 FQGNSA. Complete variable domain (other parts from reference TRBV7-2 and TRBJ2-1): GAGVSQSPSNKVTEKGKDVELRCDPISGHTALYWYRQSLGQGLEFLIYFQGNSAPDKSGLPSDRFSAERTGGSVSTLTIQRTQQEDSAVYLCASSSGQGSYNEQFFGPGTRLTVL.

The genes are TRBV28 and TRBJ1-5; no clear D. Trimming shortened V by 3 bases and J by 0 bases, and 9 bases separated the two germline ends. CDR1 MDHEN and CDR2 SYDVKM come from the germline V gene. The CDR3 covers 15 residues. For the CDR3, the DNA is TGTGCCAGCAGTTTTCGATTAACTAGCAATCAGCCCCAGCATTTT. This gives the protein CASSFRLTSNQPQHF.

This clone was detected only once. The V gene is TRBV3-1 (or the pseudogene TRBV3-2), the J gene TRBJ1-5; a weak D match, TRBD1 (5 bases). Trimming stripped 1 base from V and 3 bases from J, with 10 bases between. The CDR3 covers 15 residues. Germline V CDR1 and CDR2: LGHDT, YNNKEL (reference sequence). The CDR3 DNA is TGTGCCAGCAGCCAAGGGGACGGTTACAATCAGCCCCAGCATTTT. Translation gives CASSQGDGYNQPQHF.